What follows is one T cell receptor (beta chain) and its context. Generated by immunoSEQ multiplex PCR, the TCRdb table keeps only in-frame clones and is missing some. The profile covers about 140,000 clones, with over 65% appearing a single time and under 30% taken by the ten largest. These data are taken from a study of radiation and T cells in renal cell carcinoma. Time point denoted: baseline pretreatment blood. The sample's treatment: 15 Gy SBRT to primary tumor, nephrectomy 4 weeks later. This CDR3 has 15 residues. Trimming shortened V by 6 bases and J by 6 bases, and 18 bases separated the two germline ends. In germline, CDR1 is WSHSY, CDR2 SAAADI.

The sequenced sample was blood, obtained from a patient whose treatment included radiotherapy and nephrectomy. This sequence joins TRBV10-2 and TRBJ2-1; D remains unclear. The sequence was obtained from a woman between 50 and 59 years old with renal cell carcinoma. CDR3 nucleotide sequence: TGCGCCAGCAGCCACTCGGCGGAGCGTACCAATGAGCAGTTCTTC. Protein: CASSHSAERTNEQFF.